Shown below are 16 T cell receptor beta chains from a single sample sequenced in a study of blood T cells in healthy people across ages. A second 7 to 11 cycle PCR used barcoded and J-beta primers. TCRdb fed the 5' RACE reads into MiXCR, producing one record per CDR3 protein. This sample yields hundreds of thousands of distinct CDR3 sequences, of which around two fifths are seen a single time; roughly 18% belongs to the top ten. Sequences were obtained from blood. Receptors originate from a man in his sixties in good health.

The rearrangement uses TRBV13 and TRBJ2-5, with TRBD1 identical over 7 bases. This CDR3 is built from 14 residues. V was pared by 3 bases and J by 11 bases, with 12 bases of the junction left unmatched. Per the germline V gene, CDR1 is PRHDT and CDR2 is FYEKMQ (reference sequence). This CDR3 reads CASSFQQGIDEQYF. The DNA for the CDR3 is TGTGCCAGCAGCTTTCAACAGGGGATCGATGAGCAGTACTTC.

Comment on this clonotype: One end of the junction is discordant with germline, which a read error may explain. This rearrangement joins TRBV7-8 to TRBJ2-1, with D uncertain. The CDR3 totals 12 residues. CDR1 and CDR2 from the germline V gene are SGHVS and FQNEAQ. The DNA of the CDR3 is TGTTCCAGCAGCTTAGGAGACGATGAGCAGTTCTTC. Encoded protein: CSSSLGDDEQFF. Supplemented by reference TRBV7-8 and TRBJ2-1, the full variable domain reads GAGVSQSPRYKVAKRGQDVALRCDPISGHVSLFWYQQALGQGPEFLTYFQNEAQLDKSGLPSDRFFAERPEGSVSTLKIQRTQQEDSAVYLCSSSLGDDEQFFGPGTRLTVL.

A single count supports this clonotype. The chain links TRBV28 to TRBJ2-4; D possibly corresponds to TRBD1 (5 bases). Germline lookup yields CDR1 MDHEN and CDR2 SYDVKM. The germline V and J ends were trimmed by 5 bases and 3 bases, with 11 bases remaining between them. The CDR3 length is 14 residues. Here the CDR3 reads CASSPRQGKNIQYF. The CDR3 DNA follows: TGTGCCAGCAGTCCCCGTCAGGGCAAAAACATTCAGTACTTC.

This chain connects TRBV7-2 to TRBJ2-7, with TRBD1 as a possible D gene (9 bases). Trimming removed 5 bases at V and 3 bases at J, with 23 bases between. Germline lookup yields CDR1 SGHTA and CDR2 FQGNSA. CDR3 size: 17 residues. The DNA for the CDR3 is TGTGCCAGCAGCCGCGGGGGGAACAGGGGGCGCAGCTACGAGCAGTACTTC. This encodes CASSRGGNRGRSYEQYF.

The rearrangement links TRBV28 to TRBJ1-2; D unresolved. The V gene's germline CDR1 is MDHEN and CDR2 SYDVKM. The CDR3 has 11 amino acids. V lost 8 bases to trimming and J lost 6 bases, with 10 bases between them. Written as DNA, the CDR3 is TGTGCCAGCGTCGGGATCCATGGCTACACCTTC. Amino acids: CASVGIHGYTF.

The chain employs TRBV9 and TRBJ2-3, with TRBD1 as a possible D gene (5 bases). V lost 0 bases and J 5 bases, leaving 16 bases between the germline ends. This CDR3 comprises 16 residues. Germline CDR1 and CDR2: SGDLS and YYNGEE. The CDR3 sequence is CASSVERGQRGDTQYF. CDR3 in DNA: TGTGCCAGCAGCGTAGAAAGGGGCCAAAGGGGAGATACGCAGTATTTT. The entire variable domain, with the rest obtained from reference TRBV9 and TRBJ2-3, is as follows: DSGVTQTPKHLITATGQRVTLRCSPRSGDLSVYWYQQSLDQGLQFLIQYYNGEERAKGNILERFSAQQFPDLHSELNLSSLELGDSALYFCASSVERGQRGDTQYFGPGTRLTVL.

This clonotype showed up just a few times. The rearrangement uses TRBV5-5 and TRBJ2-7, with D tentatively TRBD1 (7 bases). The CDR3 sequence is 14 residues long. Germline V lookup: CDR1 SGHKS, CDR2 YYEKEE (reference sequence). The ends were cut back, 5 bases at V and 0 bases at J, with 12 bases in the middle. This CDR3 is CASSSGGLSYEQYF. The DNA for the CDR3 is TGTGCCAGCAGTTCAGGGGGGCTCTCCTACGAGCAGTACTTC.

Of note for this clonotype: Just one base apart from a much larger clone, this may be a read error. The conserved final phenylalanine or tryptophan is absent from the CDR3, which likely points to a read error. The gene calls are TRBV11-2 and TRBJ2-3, with D possibly being TRBD1 or TRBD2 (5 bases each). This CDR3 is 16 amino acids long. V lost 0 bases, J lost 2 bases, and 12 bases lay in between. From germline, CDR1 is SGHAT and CDR2 FQNNGV. CDR3 in amino acids: CASSLEGVSYTDTQYV. In DNA form, the CDR3 reads TGTGCCAGCAGCTTAGAGGGGGTTTCTTACACAGATACGCAGTATGTT.

This clonotype was counted between two and nine times. The rearrangement uses TRBV13 and TRBJ2-1; 9 nucleotides agree with TRBD2. There are 17 residues in the CDR3. V trimming: 0 bases; J trimming: 2 bases; junction bases outside the gene matches: 5. In germline, CDR1 is PRHDT, CDR2 FYEKMQ (reference sequence). The CDR3 sequence is CASSLGLTSGPYNEQFF. Written as DNA, the CDR3 is TGTGCCAGCAGCTTAGGCCTTACTAGCGGGCCCTACAATGAGCAGTTCTTC.

This chain links TRBV15 with TRBJ2-1, with D tentatively TRBD1 (5 bases). Germline loops: CDR1 LNHNV, CDR2 YYDKDF (reference sequence). V lost 0 bases to trimming and J lost 9 bases, with 15 bases between them. The CDR3 loop spans 15 amino acids. CDR3 loop: CATSREAVLRGEQFF. DNA of the CDR3: TGTGCCACCAGCAGAGAGGCAGTGCTTAGGGGTGAGCAGTTCTTC.

CDR3 amino acids: CASSPRFRDSADYNEQFF. DNA of the CDR3: TGTGCCAGCAGCCCCCGCTTCAGGGACAGTGCCGACTACAATGAGCAGTTCTTC. The chain employs TRBV7-9 and TRBJ2-1; 7 nucleotides align to TRBD1. CDR3 length equals 18 residues. In germline, CDR1 is SEHNR, CDR2 FQNEAQ (reference sequence). V lost 5 bases, J lost 3 bases, and 16 bases stayed unmatched.

The rearrangement links TRBV5-1 to TRBJ2-1; 12 bases are shared with TRBD2. The junction had 5 bases not matched to a gene; V was cut back by 1 base and J by 12 bases. CDR3 size: 14 residues. Germline assignment: CDR1 SGHRS and CDR2 YFSETQ. CDR3 amino acids: CASSLTSGGYGQFF. Here the CDR3 DNA reads TGCGCCAGCAGCTTGACTAGCGGGGGGTATGGGCAGTTCTTC.

The gene calls are TRBV12-3 or TRBV12-4 and TRBJ2-7; 7 bases line up with TRBD1. V shed 7 bases, J shed 3 bases, and the junction held 12 bases outside the gene matches. The CDR3 totals 15 residues. For the CDR3, the DNA is TGTGCCAGCAAGCCCGGGGACAGAATTTACTACGAGCAGTACTTC. This sequence encodes CASKPGDRIYYEQYF.

The chain links TRBV28 to TRBJ1-5; perhaps TRBD1 as D (5 bases). Germline CDR1 MDHEN, CDR2 SYDVKM. There are 15 residues in the CDR3. V was shortened by 3 bases and J by 4 bases, with 13 bases between the two germline ends. Here the CDR3 reads CASSFAGSANQPQHF. The CDR3 DNA reads TGTGCCAGCAGTTTCGCAGGGTCGGCGAATCAGCCCCAGCATTTT.

Concerning this clonotype itself: This may stem from a read error, because a much larger clone lies one nucleotide away. The V and J genes are TRBV6-2 or TRBV6-3 and TRBJ2-5; 7 nucleotides line up with TRBD2. The J call may be incorrect, as the DNA end agrees better with TRBJ2-1. Per the germline V gene, CDR1 is MNHEY and CDR2 is SVGEGT. The CDR3 spans 16 residues. The CDR3 DNA reads as TGTGCCAGCACTAAGAACATCGGACTAGTCCAAGAGACCCAGTTCTTC. It specifies CASTKNIGLVQETQFF.

The J gene is TRBJ2-4, the V gene TRBV7-2; tentatively, D is TRBD2 (6 bases). TRBJ2-7 explains the end of the DNA better; the J call may be wrong. The CDR3 totals 15 residues. CDR1 SGHTA and CDR2 FQGNSA come from the germline V gene. CDR3 in DNA: TGTGCCAGCAACTCATCCGGGACTGGGCCCTACGAGCAGTACTTC. Translated, it gives CASNSSGTGPYEQYF.